This T cell receptor (beta chain) was captured in a study of blood T cell repertoires in COVID-19. The wider study: Both acute and convalescent COVID-19 samples were obtained from the United States, Italy and Spain. The cDNA or gDNA used as material had been derived from T cells, B-cell-depleted T cells, or PBMCs.

The CDR3 covers 13 residues. CDR1 and CDR2 (germline): LGHNA, YSLEER. Trimming removed 4 bases from V and 1 base from J, with 7 bases in between. Per the original data handling: Estimates of nucleated cell counts were drawn from the amplification of reference gene primers. Method: immunoSEQ multiplex PCR; TCRdb's copy keeps in-frame clones and lacks some. Clone size and V and J calls were adopted from that table, with D and trimming inferred from the DNA. Of about 260,000 clones listed, around 84% were seen once; the top ten hold around 5.1%. It was during active infection that Seattle patients were enrolled and then longitudinally followed.

The chain is built from TRBV4-3 and TRBJ1-1; no firm D call. This clonotype was sampled from an older woman with COVID-19, enrolled during active disease. The material sequenced was peripheral blood. In DNA, the CDR3 is TGCGCCAGCAGCCGCGGCCGGAACACTGAAGCTTTCTTT. Translating gives CASSRGRNTEAFF.